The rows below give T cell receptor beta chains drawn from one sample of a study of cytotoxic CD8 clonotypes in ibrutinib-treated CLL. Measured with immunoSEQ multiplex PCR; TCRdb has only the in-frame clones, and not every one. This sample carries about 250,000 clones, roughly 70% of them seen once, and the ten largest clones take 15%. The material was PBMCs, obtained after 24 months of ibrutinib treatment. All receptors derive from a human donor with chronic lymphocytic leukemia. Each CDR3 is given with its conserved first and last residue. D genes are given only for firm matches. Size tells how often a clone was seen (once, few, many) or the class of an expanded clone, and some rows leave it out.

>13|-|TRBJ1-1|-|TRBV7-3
CASSRQGDTEAFF
TGTGCCAGCAGCCGGCAGGGTGATACTGAAGCTTTCTTT
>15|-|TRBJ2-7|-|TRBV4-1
CASSTRDSYSYEQYF
TGCGCCAGCAGCACACGAGACAGTTACTCCTACGAGCAGTACTTC
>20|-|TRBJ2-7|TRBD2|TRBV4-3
CASSLAFSLSTSGGSYEQYF
TGCGCCAGCAGCCTAGCCTTCTCTCTTTCGACTAGCGGGGGGTCCTACGAGCAGTACTTC
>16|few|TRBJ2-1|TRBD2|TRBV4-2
CASSQESLAGINEQFF
TGTGCCAGCAGCCAAGAATCGCTAGCGGGGATAAATGAGCAGTTCTTC
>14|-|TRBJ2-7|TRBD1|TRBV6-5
CASSPGQGRYEQYF
TGTGCCAGCAGTCCCGGACAGGGGAGGTACGAGCAGTACTTC
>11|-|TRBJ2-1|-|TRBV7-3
CASSLGTEQFF
TGTGCCAGCAGCCTCGGAACTGAGCAGTTCTTC
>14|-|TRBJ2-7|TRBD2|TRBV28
CASSSRTSLYEQYF
TGTGCCAGCAGCTCGAGGACTAGCCTCTACGAGCAGTACTTC
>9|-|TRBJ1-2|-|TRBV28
CASGYGYTF
TGTGCCAGCGGGTATGGCTACACCTTC
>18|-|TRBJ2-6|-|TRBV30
CAREGSAGQNSGANVLTF
TGTGCCAGGGAGGGTAGTGCGGGACAAAACTCTGGGGCCAACGTCCTGACTTTC
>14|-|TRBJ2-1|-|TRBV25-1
CASSDGTLLNEQFF
TGTGCCAGCAGTGACGGGACGCTCCTCAATGAGCAGTTCTTC
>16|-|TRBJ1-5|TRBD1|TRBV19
CASSWGDREYDQPQHF
TGTGCCAGTAGTTGGGGGGACAGGGAATATGATCAGCCCCAGCATTTT
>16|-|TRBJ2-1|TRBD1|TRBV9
CASSVDGQGAYNEQFF
TGTGCCAGCAGCGTAGATGGCCAGGGGGCCTACAATGAGCAGTTCTTC
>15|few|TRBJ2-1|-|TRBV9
CASSVDQSSYNEQFF
TGTGCCAGCAGCGTAGACCAGAGCTCCTACAATGAGCAGTTCTTC
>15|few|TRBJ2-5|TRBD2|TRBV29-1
CSVLGLAGVQETQYF
TGCAGCGTCCTTGGACTAGCGGGAGTCCAAGAGACCCAGTACTTC
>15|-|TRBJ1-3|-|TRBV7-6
CASSPGTGIFYTIYF
TGTGCCAGCAGCCCCGGGACCGGTATTTTTTACACCATATATTTT
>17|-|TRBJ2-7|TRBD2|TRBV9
CASSATSGRAPSYEQYF
TGTGCCAGCAGCGCTACTAGCGGGAGGGCCCCCTCCTACGAGCAGTACTTC
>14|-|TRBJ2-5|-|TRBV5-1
CASSLVPGKETQYF
TGCGCCAGCAGCTTGGTACCCGGGAAAGAGACCCAGTACTTC
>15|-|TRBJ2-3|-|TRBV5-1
CASSLAGAVTDTQYF
TGCGCCAGCAGCTTGGCGGGGGCGGTCACAGATACGCAGTATTTT
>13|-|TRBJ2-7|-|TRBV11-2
CATKSGGPYEQYF
TGTGCCACCAAGAGTGGGGGCCCTTACGAGCAGTACTTC
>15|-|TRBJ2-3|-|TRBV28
CASSPPGDGTDTQYF
TGTGCCAGCAGCCCTCCCGGGGACGGCACAGATACGCAGTATTTT
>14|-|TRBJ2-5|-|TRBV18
CASSPVRSPSSQYF
TGTGCCAGCTCACCCGTCAGGTCCCCCTCTTCCCAGTACTTC
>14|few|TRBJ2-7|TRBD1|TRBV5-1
CASSRQGATYEQYF
TGCGCCAGCAGCCGACAGGGAGCCACCTACGAGCAGTACTTC
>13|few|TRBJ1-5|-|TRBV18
CASSRGAGQPQHF
TGTGCCAGCTCCAGGGGTGCGGGACAGCCCCAGCATTTT
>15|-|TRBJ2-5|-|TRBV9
CASSVAPRAEETQYF
TGTGCCAGCAGCGTAGCTCCTCGGGCTGAAGAGACCCAGTACTTC
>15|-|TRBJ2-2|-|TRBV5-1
CASSTVSRNTGELFF
TGCGCCAGCAGCACGGTATCTAGGAACACCGGGGAGCTGTTTTTT
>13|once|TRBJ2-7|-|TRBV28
CASTTGFSYEQYF
TGTGCCAGCACAACCGGGTTTTCCTACGAGCAGTACTTC
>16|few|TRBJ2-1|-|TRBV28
CASSPPWARNVNEQFF
TGTGCCAGCAGTCCTCCCTGGGCCAGGAACGTCAATGAGCAGTTCTTC
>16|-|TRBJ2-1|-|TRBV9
CASSVAWQGGNNEQFF
TGTGCCAGCAGCGTAGCGTGGCAGGGGGGGAACAATGAGCAGTTCTTC
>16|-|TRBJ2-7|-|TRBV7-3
CASSPRGGTEDYEQYF
TGTGCCAGCAGCCCTCGGGGAGGGACAGAAGATTACGAGCAGTACTTC
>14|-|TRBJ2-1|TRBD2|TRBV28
CASIGSGGYNEQFF
TGTGCCAGCATCGGTAGCGGGGGTTACAATGAGCAGTTCTTC
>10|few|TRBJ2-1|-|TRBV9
CASGHNEQFF
TGTGCCAGCGGACACAATGAGCAGTTCTTC
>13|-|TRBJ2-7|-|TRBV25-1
CASGLGPAYEQYF
TGTGCCAGCGGGCTAGGCCCGGCCTACGAGCAGTACTTC
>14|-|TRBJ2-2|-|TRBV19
CASSASSNTGELFF
TGTGCCAGTAGTGCCAGCTCGAACACCGGGGAGCTGTTTTTT
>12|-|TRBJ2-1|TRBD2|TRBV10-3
CAISDSSGTQFF
TGTGCCATCAGTGATTCTAGCGGTACCCAGTTCTTC
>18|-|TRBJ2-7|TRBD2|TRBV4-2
CASSPLPQAAGVGYEQYF
TGTGCCAGCAGCCCTCTCCCCCAGGCAGCGGGAGTTGGGTACGAGCAGTACTTC
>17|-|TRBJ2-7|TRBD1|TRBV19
CASSIGATGVSFYEQYF
TGTGCCAGTAGTATAGGAGCGACAGGGGTATCTTTCTACGAGCAGTACTTC
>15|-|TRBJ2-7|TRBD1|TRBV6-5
CASSYMTGSGDEQYF
TGTGCCAGCAGTTACATGACAGGGAGCGGCGACGAGCAGTACTTC
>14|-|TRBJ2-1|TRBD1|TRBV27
CASSLGTGAYEQFF
TGTGCCAGCAGTTTAGGGACAGGGGCTTATGAGCAGTTCTTC
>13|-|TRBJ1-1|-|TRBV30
CAWTGAPFLGAFF
TGTGCCTGGACCGGCGCCCCCTTTCTAGGAGCTTTCTTT
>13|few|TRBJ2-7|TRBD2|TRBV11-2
CASSFGTRSEQYF
TGTGCCAGCAGCTTTGGGACTAGAAGCGAGCAGTACTTC
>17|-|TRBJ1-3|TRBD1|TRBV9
CASSVATPTGAGNTIYF
TGTGCCAGCAGCGTAGCTACCCCAACAGGGGCAGGAAACACCATATATTTT
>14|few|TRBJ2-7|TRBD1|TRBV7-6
CASSLAQGVWEQYF
TGTGCCAGCAGCTTAGCGCAGGGGGTATGGGAGCAGTACTTC
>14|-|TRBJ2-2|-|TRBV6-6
CASQWGDGTGELFF
TGTGCCAGTCAATGGGGAGATGGCACCGGGGAGCTGTTTTTT
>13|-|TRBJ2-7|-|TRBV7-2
CASSTQTDGEQYF
TGTGCCAGCAGCACACAGACGGATGGCGAGCAGTACTTC
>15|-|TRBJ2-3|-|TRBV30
CAWSTLGPRGDTQYF
TGTGCCTGGAGTACTTTAGGGCCCCGTGGAGATACGCAGTATTTT
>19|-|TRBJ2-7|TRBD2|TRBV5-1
CASSPDLSGSRFLSYEQYF
TGCGCCAGCAGCCCGGATCTGAGCGGGAGCCGGTTTTTGTCCTACGAGCAGTACTTC